The present T cell receptor (beta chain) was sequenced within a study of T cell responses to AZD1222 COVID-19 vaccine. Produced via immunoSEQ multiplex PCR; TCRdb's table is partial and in-frame only. Of some 160,000 clones listed, about 92% are singletons. The CDR3 has 13 residues. V dropped 8 bases and J dropped 3 bases, with 8 bases sitting between them. Germline V gives CDR1 MNHEY, CDR2 SMNVEV (reference sequence). Details on this clone: The antigen is unknown.

Study conclusions and caveats: Seropositive AZD1222 recipients at baseline numbered only 6 or 7. All repertoire sampling was performed exclusively after the peak T cell response.

The clonotype comes from an adult in good health. The chain couples TRBV27 to TRBJ1-6; D call uncertain. The input for sequencing was peripheral blood, taken on day 0 of AZD1222 vaccination. CDR3 sequence (DNA): TGTGCCAGCGGGAGGCTCTATAATTCACCCCTCCACTTT. Amino acid sequence: CASGRLYNSPLHF.